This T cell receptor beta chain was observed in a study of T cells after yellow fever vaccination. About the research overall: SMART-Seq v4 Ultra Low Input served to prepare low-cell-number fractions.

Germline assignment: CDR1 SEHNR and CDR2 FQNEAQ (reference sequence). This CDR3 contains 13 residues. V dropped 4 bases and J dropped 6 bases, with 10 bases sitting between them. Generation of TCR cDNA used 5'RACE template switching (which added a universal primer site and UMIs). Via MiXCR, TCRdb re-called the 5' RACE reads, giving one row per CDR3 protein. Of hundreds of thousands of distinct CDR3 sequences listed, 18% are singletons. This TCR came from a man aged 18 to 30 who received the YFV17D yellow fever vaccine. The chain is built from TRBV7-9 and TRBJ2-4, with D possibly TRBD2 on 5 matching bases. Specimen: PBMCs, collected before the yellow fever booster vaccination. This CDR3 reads CASSSWGANIQYF. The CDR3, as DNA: TGTGCCAGCAGCTCCTGGGGAGCAAACATTCAGTACTTC.